Described below is a single T cell receptor beta chain sequence and its context. The target of this receptor is not known. No much larger clone exists at a distance of one base, and base qualities are not known. Receptor amplification or capture employed PCR. Sequencing instrument: Illumina HiSeq 4000. High-throughput sequencing was used to profile the TCR beta-chain CDR3 region of each patient. In the authors' own workflow: The researchers built a classifier to tell apart papillary thyroid cancer patients with distant metastasis, based on CDR3 differences among clinicopathological groups. The Shannon index was used to measure repertoire diversity, and the Morisita-Horn index was used to measure how similar tumor and blood repertoires were. TCRdb ran its own pipeline on the public reads, namely fastp trimming at Q25 and MiXCR clone calling, and kept in-frame beta chains. The V and J calls were determined by TCRdb, not by the authors. The sample yields fewer than 40,000 clones; 25% to 30% were counted once. Around 28% of the sample is taken by the ten largest.

Before undergoing thyroid surgery, none of the patients had been given any kind of treatment. Patient clinical samples collected from about 2011 to 2018 were retrospectively analysed using T-cell receptor beta sequencing. At the junction V is shortened by 3 bases and J by 8 bases; bases outside the gene matches: 14. Based on the germline V gene, the CDR1 and CDR2 sequences are SGDLS and YYNGEE. From its cysteine to its phenylalanine, the CDR3 spans 16 amino acids. The only DNA kept is the CDR3, 48 bases in frame from the first base. The sample is drawn from a study of metastatic and nonmetastatic thyroid tumors (dated by TCRdb to between 2020 and 2021). Broadly, across the study: The researchers compared repertoires between peripheral blood samples and tumor or nodule tissue samples from patients with malignant or benign thyroid disease. Overall results and qualifications from the work: In both blood and tumor samples, TCR beta diversity was reported to be significantly higher in malignant tumors than in benign nodules.

The TCR was taken from a female donor with papillary thyroid cancer or a benign thyroid nodule (not recorded which). Some clones in this sample may be carry-over from other donors' samples. Recombination linked TRBV9 to TRBJ2-1; the central 7 bases match TRBD2. Sequencing was done on a sample of blood. Here is the DNA: TGTGCCAGCAGCGCAGCTCAAAGGCCGGGAGGTGATGAGCAGTTCTTC. Its protein product is CASSAAQRPGGDEQFF. With the portions outside the CDR3 filled from the reference TRBV9 and TRBJ2-1 genes, the complete variable region becomes DSGVTQTPKHLITATGQRVTLRCSPRSGDLSVYWYQQSLDQGLQFLIQYYNGEERAKGNILERFSAQQFPDLHSELNLSSLELGDSALYFCASSAAQRPGGDEQFFGPGTRLTVL.